Sequencing of this T cell receptor (beta chain) was carried out in a study of blood T cell repertoires in COVID-19. Per the study methods: The authors estimated nucleated cell counts from reference gene primer amplification. Using immunoSEQ multiplex PCR, the repertoire was profiled, and TCRdb retains in-frame clones only, with some absent. The V and J calls and clone size are taken from that table; D and trimming were inferred from the DNA. The sample carries hundreds of thousands of clones, about nine tenths recorded once. The study recruited people aged about 18 to 95 years across roughly 23 US areas. The V gene's germline CDR1 is MRHNA and CDR2 SNTAGT. V was clipped by 0 bases and J by 12 bases, with 13 bases between them. The CDR3 covers 13 residues. This clone was observed at least ten times.

This sequence joins TRBV6-4 and TRBJ2-3, with D possibly TRBD1 on 6 matching bases. Sample: PBMCs or T cells enriched from blood (not recorded which). The source is a woman aged 18-30 years who had recovered from COVID-19. The CDR3 reads CASSDSAGTKQYF. CDR3 sequence (DNA): TGTGCCAGCAGTGACTCCGCCGGGACAAAACAGTATTTT.